This TCR beta chain was observed in a study of Ad26.COV2.S vaccination and SARS-CoV-2 variants. Clones were read by immunoSEQ multiplex PCR, and TCRdb kept only the in-frame ones, dropping some. The table records 200,000 to 250,000 clones, around nine tenths of them present only once. CDR3 length: 14 residues. The germline V gene has CDR1 LNHNV and CDR2 YYDKDF (reference sequence). Between the trimmed V and J ends, which lost 1 base and 3 bases, there was a span of 9 bases. Treatment here: 15 to 20 received Ad26.COV2.S at low or high dose, single or two shots; about 5 received placebo; per-sample allocation not given. The samples date from day 63 after the first vaccine or placebo injection.

This sequence originates from a person between 18 and 65 years old who received the Ad26.COV2.S COVID-19 vaccine or a placebo. The chain couples TRBV15 to TRBJ1-1, with D perhaps TRBD1 (5 bases). Sequences were derived from peripheral blood, sampled in a trial of Ad26.COV2.S vaccine versus placebo. The CDR3 sequence is CATSRGRGDTEAFF. CDR3 DNA: TGTGCCACCAGCAGAGGAAGGGGCGACACTGAAGCTTTCTTT.